This T cell receptor (beta chain) was sequenced in a study of CD8+CD57+ T cells in acquired aplastic anemia. Study-wide background: Sorted CD4+ and CD8+ cell DNA averaged approximately 3 ug. Study-level points and caveats: A set of about 28 CD8+ CDR3 sequences was shared between patients and controls, and these sequences appeared highly expressed in patients. Any difference that existed in CD8+ Simpson's diversity between patients and controls was not significant.

Patients selected for sequencing had displayed CD8+CD57+ cell expansion by flow cytometry. Blood was sampled before the patients had received any therapy. This clonotype came up many times. Its antigen is still unknown. Profiling of TCR beta VDJ combinations and CDR3 sequences used genomic DNA as template. TCRdb re-called the reads with MiXCR, one entry per CDR3 protein. Among under 350,000 distinct CDR3 sequences listed, roughly 59% were seen once. The source material was sorted CD4+, CD8+, or CD8+CD57+ T cells (not recorded which) from PBMCs. This TCR was recovered from a human donor with aplastic anemia.

The CDR3 coding sequence is TGCGCCAGCAGCCGACTAGCGGGAGGGAGGAATGAGCAGTTCTTC. Translated: CASSRLAGGRNEQFF. The V and J genes are TRBV4-1 and TRBJ2-1, with 14 bases matching TRBD2. CDR1 and CDR2 from the germline V gene are MGHRA and YSYEKL. V shed 4 bases and J 7 bases; nucleotides not matched to a gene: 3. The CDR3 has 15 residues.